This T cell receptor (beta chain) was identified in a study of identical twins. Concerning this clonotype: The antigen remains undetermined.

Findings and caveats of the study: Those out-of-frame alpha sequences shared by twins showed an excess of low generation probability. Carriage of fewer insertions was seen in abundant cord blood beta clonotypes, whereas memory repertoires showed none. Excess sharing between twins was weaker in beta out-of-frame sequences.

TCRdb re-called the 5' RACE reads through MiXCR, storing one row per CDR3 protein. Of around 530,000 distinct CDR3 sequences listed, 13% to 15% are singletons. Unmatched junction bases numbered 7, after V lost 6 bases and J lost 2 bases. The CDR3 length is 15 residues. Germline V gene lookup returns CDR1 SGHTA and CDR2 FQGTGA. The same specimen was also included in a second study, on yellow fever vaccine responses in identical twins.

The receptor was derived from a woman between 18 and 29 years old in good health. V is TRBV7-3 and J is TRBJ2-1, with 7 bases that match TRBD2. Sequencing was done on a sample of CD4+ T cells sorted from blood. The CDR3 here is CASSPMAGAYNEQFF. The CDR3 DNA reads TGTGCCAGCAGTCCTATGGCGGGAGCCTACAATGAGCAGTTCTTC.